Below, 2 T cell receptor beta chains from the same sample are listed, as sequenced in a study of blood T cell repertoires in COVID-19. The repertoire was sequenced with immunoSEQ multiplex PCR; TCRdb's copy has only in-frame clones and lacks some. The sample contains approximately 100,000 clones, roughly nine tenths of which appear only once. Sequenced: peripheral blood. The receptors originated from a human donor in a cohort sampled during active COVID-19.

The rearrangement links TRBV4-1 to TRBJ2-1; no reliable D call. This CDR3 contains 14 residues. Germline V gives CDR1 MGHRA, CDR2 YSYEKL. V lost 1 base, J lost 3 bases, and 7 bases lay in between. The DNA of the CDR3 is TGCGCCAGCAGCCAAGTGAGGCGCTACAATGAGCAGTTCTTC. It is translated as CASSQVRRYNEQFF.

This clone turned up a few times. This chain uses TRBV10-2 with TRBJ2-5, with D perhaps matching TRBD2 (7 bases). CDR1 and CDR2 (germline): WSHSY, SAAADI. Trimming removed 8 bases at V and 0 bases at J, with 13 bases between. There are 14 residues in the CDR3. The CDR3 DNA follows: TGCGCCAGCGGGGGGGCTAGCTACCAAGAGACCCAGTACTTC. Translation gives CASGGASYQETQYF.